These 32 T cell receptor beta chains originate from one sample sequenced in a study of blood T cell repertoires in COVID-19. Here immunoSEQ multiplex PCR was the method, and the copy in TCRdb shows in-frame clones only, minus some. The sample gives 150,000 to 200,000 clones, 65% to 90% of which show up once; about 9.7% is in the top ten. Material for sequencing was peripheral blood. These receptors all stem from a man aged 45-65 years with active or convalescent COVID-19.

The rearrangement links TRBV7-6 to TRBJ2-2, with TRBD2 identical over 12 bases. This CDR3 has 15 residues. V dropped 5 bases and J dropped 4; count of bases not matched to a gene: 2. Germline loops: CDR1 SGHVS, CDR2 FNYEAQ. As DNA, the CDR3 is TGTGCCAGCAGCCTGGGACTAGCGGGCACCGGGGAGCTGTTTTTT. Protein product: CASSLGLAGTGELFF.

The chain is built from TRBV25-1 and TRBJ1-1; TRBD1 is a possible D gene (5 bases). CDR3 length: 13 residues. The V end was cut by 7 bases, the J end by 4 bases, with 13 bases between. Germline CDR1 and CDR2: MGHDK and SYGVNS. CDR3 residues: CASIEGGTTEAFF. CDR3 DNA: TGTGCCAGCATAGAGGGAGGGACCACTGAAGCTTTCTTT.

The rearrangement uses TRBV19 and TRBJ1-1, with a possible D match to TRBD1 (6 bases). The germline gives CDR1 LNHDA, CDR2 SQIVND (reference sequence). Trimming shortened V by 5 bases and J by 4 bases, and 11 bases separated the two germline ends. CDR3 size: 13 residues. CDR3 coding DNA: TGTGCCAGTAGTTCCCAGGGGTTCACTGAAGCTTTCTTT. The encoded protein is CASSSQGFTEAFF.

The chain links TRBV28 to TRBJ1-2; 9 bases align to TRBD1. The CDR3 sequence is 13 residues long. CDR1 MDHEN and CDR2 SYDVKM come from the germline V gene. V dropped 6 bases and J dropped 8; count of bases not matched to a gene: 7. CDR3 region: CASRPGTGIGYTF. The CDR3 DNA sequence: TGTGCCAGCAGACCCGGGACAGGGATCGGCTACACCTTC.

The chain recombines TRBV4-1 with TRBJ1-1; 7 bases map to TRBD1. V gave up 0 bases and J gave up 10 bases; unmatched junction bases: 5. From germline, CDR1 is MGHRA and CDR2 YSYEKL. The CDR3 runs to 13 residues. CDR3 DNA sequence: TGCGCCAGCAGCCAAGATCGACAGGGAGCAGCTTTCTTT. Its protein product is CASSQDRQGAAFF.

The chain carries TRBV4-3 and TRBJ2-7; 8 bases map to TRBD1. Germline lookup yields CDR1 LGHNA and CDR2 YSLEER. Germline trimming cut 5 bases from V and 2 bases from J; bases unmatched to any gene: 11. This CDR3 comprises 16 residues. The CDR3 here is CASSLQGGGETYEQYF. CDR3 sequence (DNA): TGCGCCAGCAGCTTACAGGGGGGTGGGGAGACCTACGAGCAGTACTTC.

The chain carries TRBV2 and TRBJ2-1, with 14 bases lining up with TRBD2. CDR1 is SNHLY, CDR2 FYNNEI, per germline. The V segment lost 8 bases and the J segment 7 bases; nucleotides outside the gene matches: 1. The CDR3 sequence is 13 residues long. DNA of the CDR3: TGTGCCAGCCGACTAGCGGGGGGGAATGAGCAGTTCTTC. Amino acid sequence: CASRLAGGNEQFF.

This clone was seen a single time. The rearrangement uses TRBV5-1 and TRBJ2-2, with unresolved D. From germline, CDR1 is SGHRS and CDR2 YFSETQ. CDR3 length: 15 amino acids. Between the trimmed V and J ends, which lost 4 bases and 1 base, there was a span of 11 bases. CDR3 in amino acids: CASSPFQRNTGELFF. The CDR3 nucleotides are TGCGCCAGCAGCCCGTTCCAGCGGAACACCGGGGAGCTGTTTTTT.

This clone has a handful of counts. The chain combines TRBV14 with TRBJ1-1; 9 bases map to TRBD1. Germline V gene data show CDR1 as SGHDN and CDR2 as FVKESK. CDR3 size: 15 residues. V dropped 5 bases and J dropped 5; count of bases not matched to a gene: 9. The CDR3: CASSGWTGEETEAFF. The CDR3 DNA reads as TGTGCCAGCAGCGGATGGACAGGGGAGGAGACTGAAGCTTTCTTT.

The V call is TRBV6-1, the J call TRBJ2-1; no definite D call. The V gene lost 2 bases and the J gene lost 5 bases, with 10 bases spanning the gap. CDR1 is MNHNS and CDR2 is SASEGT in the germline V gene. The CDR3 has 14 amino acids. The CDR3 loop is CASSEQAPDNEQFF. The CDR3 DNA follows: TGTGCCAGCAGTGAACAGGCCCCGGACAATGAGCAGTTCTTC.

The J gene is TRBJ1-5, the V gene TRBV15; no clear D. CDR1 is LNHNV and CDR2 is YYDKDF in the germline V gene (reference sequence). The V gene lost 3 bases and the J gene lost 5 bases, with 8 bases spanning the gap. The CDR3 has 13 residues. The chain's CDR3 is CATSRRRDQPQHF. CDR3 bases: TGTGCCACCAGCAGGAGGAGGGATCAGCCCCAGCATTTT.

The rearrangement uses TRBV7-9 and TRBJ1-5; 9 nucleotides line up with TRBD1. Per germline, CDR1 SEHNR and CDR2 FQNEAQ (reference sequence). With V trimmed by 1 base and J by 3 bases, 4 bases remained unmatched. The CDR3 totals 16 residues. CDR3 amino acids: CASSLEGTGYNQPQHF. CDR3 nucleotides: TGTGCCAGCAGCTTAGAAGGGACAGGGTACAATCAGCCCCAGCATTTT.

The genes are TRBV6-1 and TRBJ2-2, with unresolved D. The CDR3 runs 15 residues. The V and J ends lost 0 bases and 6 bases respectively, with 11 bases between them. Germline V lookup: CDR1 MNHNS, CDR2 SASEGT. CDR3 protein: CASSEAHVGSGELFF. For the CDR3, the DNA is TGTGCCAGCAGTGAAGCGCATGTGGGCTCCGGGGAGCTGTTTTTT.

A single count supports this clone. The sample has other DNA sequences that encode this CDR3 too. This chain links TRBV24-1 with TRBJ2-7, with D uncertain. Germline values: CDR1 KGHDR, CDR2 SFDVKD. This CDR3 has 13 residues. Trimming took 5 bases from V and 0 from J, leaving 7 bases between them. The CDR3 bases are TGTGCCACCAGTGGTCTCAGCTCCTACGAGCAGTACTTC. It translates to CATSGLSSYEQYF.

V usage is TRBV4-3 and J usage is TRBJ1-6; 11 nucleotides align to TRBD1. CDR1 and CDR2 (germline): LGHNA, YSLEER. The CDR3 totals 16 residues. Trimming removed 2 bases from V and 9 bases from J; junction bases left unmatched: 6. The CDR3 protein is CASSQMPGQGGSPLHF. CDR3 bases: TGCGCCAGCAGCCAAATGCCGGGACAGGGGGGTTCACCCCTCCACTTT.

J is TRBJ1-6 and V is TRBV4-3; weak D call: TRBD1 (5 bases). Germline V gives CDR1 LGHNA, CDR2 YSLEER. Trimming cost V 0 bases and J 5 bases, with 14 bases left between them. The CDR3 totals 17 residues. CDR3 DNA sequence: TGCGCCAGCAGCCAAGATCTACCCGACAGCGATAATTCACCCCTCCACTTT. Amino acids: CASSQDLPDSDNSPLHF.

J is TRBJ2-1 and V is TRBV6-4; 10 bases map to TRBD1. This CDR3 comprises 14 residues. Unmatched junction bases numbered 1, after V lost 5 bases and J lost 3 bases. The germline V gene encodes CDR1 MRHNA and CDR2 SNTAGT. CDR3: CASSRTGGYNEQFF. Here the CDR3 DNA reads TGTGCCAGCAGTCGGACAGGGGGCTACAATGAGCAGTTCTTC.

This rearrangement joins TRBV19 to TRBJ1-2; D is uncertain. This CDR3 contains 15 residues. V was pared by 0 bases and J by 8 bases, with 16 bases between. Germline V CDR1 and CDR2: LNHDA, SQIVND (reference sequence). The CDR3 loop is CASSIDLRESIGYTF. In DNA form, the CDR3 reads TGTGCCAGTAGTATAGATCTTCGGGAATCCATAGGCTACACCTTC.

This sequence joins TRBV14 and TRBJ1-6; TRBD1 matches at 11 bases. Trimming cost V 1 base and J 9 bases; bases outside gene matches: 5. Per the germline V gene, CDR1 is SGHDN and CDR2 is FVKESK. There are 16 residues in the CDR3. The CDR3 reads CASSQVGQGASSPLHF. As DNA, the CDR3 is TGTGCCAGCAGCCAAGTTGGACAGGGGGCTTCTTCACCCCTCCACTTT.

The genes are TRBV19 and TRBJ1-5, with D possibly matching TRBD1 (6 bases). The CDR3 has 16 amino acids. Trimming took off 6 bases at V and 1 base at J, with 16 bases between the two ends. Germline CDR1 LNHDA, CDR2 SQIVND (reference sequence). As DNA, the CDR3 is TGTGCCAGTAGGACAGGTCTCTCGGGGAGCAATCAGCCCCAGCATTTT. Its protein is CASRTGLSGSNQPQHF.

V gene TRBV12-3 or TRBV12-4 combines with J gene TRBJ1-5; D is unresolved. Trimming removed 2 bases at V and 5 bases at J, with 7 bases between. The CDR3 totals 13 residues. The CDR3 region is CASSLRGHQPQHF. The CDR3 bases are TGTGCCAGCAGTTTACGAGGGCATCAGCCCCAGCATTTT.

The chain has TRBV11-2 and TRBJ1-3; D uncertain. The CDR3 runs 15 residues. Germline V CDR1 and CDR2: SGHAT, FQNNGV. Trimming stripped 3 bases from V and 2 bases from J, with 11 bases between. CDR3 in amino acids: CASSFGPGAGNTIYF. As DNA, the CDR3 is TGTGCCAGCAGCTTTGGGCCGGGAGCTGGAAACACCATATATTTT.

J is TRBJ1-6 and V is TRBV7-3, with TRBD1 as a possible D gene (5 bases). This CDR3 is built from 16 residues. V lost 2 bases to trimming and J lost 10 bases, with 18 bases between them. CDR1 and CDR2 (germline): SGHTA, FQGTGA. The CDR3 DNA follows: TGTGCCAGCAGCTTATTTGGTCTGGGGGGGTCCTCACCCCTCCACTTT. This encodes CASSLFGLGGSSPLHF.

This sequence joins TRBV19 and TRBJ2-3; 8 positions match TRBD1. Trimming removed 7 bases from V and 9 bases from J; junction bases left unmatched: 9. The CDR3 spans 13 residues. Germline V gene data show CDR1 as LNHDA and CDR2 as SQIVND (reference sequence). The CDR3 nucleotides are TGTGCCAGTAATGACAGGGGAATACAGACGCAGTATTTT. Residues: CASNDRGIQTQYF. The full variable domain, rest sourced from reference TRBV19 and TRBJ2-3, is DGGITQSPKYLFRKEGQNVTLSCEQNLNHDAMYWYRQDPGQGLRLIYYSQIVNDFQKGDIAEGYSVSREKKESFPLTVTSAQKNPTAFYLCASNDRGIQTQYFGPGTRLTVL.

The chain couples TRBV5-5 to TRBJ1-1; 10 positions match TRBD1. CDR1 SGHKS and CDR2 YYEKEE come from the germline V gene (reference sequence). The V segment lost 3 bases and the J segment 1 base; nucleotides outside the gene matches: 3. This CDR3 is built from 15 residues. CDR3 sequence (DNA): TGTGCCAGCAGCTCGGGACAGGGGAAGAACACTGAAGCTTTCTTT. Residues: CASSSGQGKNTEAFF.

This clone is labeled medium-sized. The rearrangement uses TRBV19 and TRBJ2-7; 11 bases fit TRBD1. In germline, CDR1 is LNHDA, CDR2 SQIVND (reference sequence). V trimming: 5 bases; J trimming: 0 bases; junction bases outside the gene matches: 9. The CDR3 consists of 17 residues. The CDR3 region has the DNA TGTGCCAGTAGTGTAGGACAGGGGGCGTTGAGCTCCTACGAGCAGTACTTC. It yields the protein CASSVGQGALSSYEQYF.

V gene TRBV10-3 combines with J gene TRBJ2-1; 11 bases line up with TRBD2. CDR3 length: 17 amino acids. V shed 0 bases and J 5 bases; nucleotides not matched to a gene: 6. Germline loops: CDR1 ENHRY, CDR2 SYGVKD. As DNA, the CDR3 is TGTGCCATCAGTGAGTCGCCGGGACTAGCGGATGACAATGAGCAGTTCTTC. Translating gives CAISESPGLADDNEQFF.

This clone was seen repeatedly, ten times or more. The chain is built from TRBV6-1 and TRBJ2-3; the D is unclear. Per germline, CDR1 MNHNS and CDR2 SASEGT. With 1 base removed from V and 2 bases from J, the gap between germline ends came to 7 bases. CDR3 length: 14 residues. CDR3: CASSEVGPTDTQYF. The CDR3 DNA reads TGTGCCAGCAGTGAAGTCGGTCCCACAGATACGCAGTATTTT.

The chain has TRBV4-1 and TRBJ1-2, with no clear D. Trimming shortened V by 0 bases and J by 7 bases, and 18 bases separated the two germline ends. The CDR3 runs to 16 residues. Germline CDR1 reads MGHRA; CDR2 reads YSYEKL. CDR3 in amino acids: CASSQDHGQVSGGYTF. The CDR3 DNA reads TGCGCCAGCAGCCAAGATCACGGGCAGGTTAGCGGTGGCTACACCTTC.

The chain links TRBV18 to TRBJ1-3; D may be TRBD1 (5 bases). Germline-derived CDR1 and CDR2 are KGHSH and LQKENI. The CDR3 is 16 residues long. Trimming cost V 4 bases and J 0 bases, with 13 bases left between them. Written as DNA, the CDR3 is TGTGCCAGCTCACTGGACCAGGGCTACTCTGGAAACACCATATATTTT. It codes for CASSLDQGYSGNTIYF.

This chain links TRBV3-1 (or the pseudogene TRBV3-2) with TRBJ2-1; 15 bases are a match to TRBD2. The CDR3 loop spans 16 amino acids. Germline V gene lookup returns CDR1 LGHDT and CDR2 YNNKEL (reference sequence). The trim removed 4 bases at V and 7 bases at J, leaving 5 bases unmatched. The CDR3 DNA reads as TGTGCCAGCAGCCCAGGGACTAGCGGGAGGAGGAATGAGCAGTTCTTC. Translated, it gives CASSPGTSGRRNEQFF.

The V and J genes are TRBV6-5 and TRBJ2-3; 7 bases map to TRBD1. Germline V gives CDR1 MNHEY, CDR2 SVGAGI. Unmatched junction bases numbered 5, after V lost 5 bases and J lost 0 bases. This CDR3 comprises 15 residues. The CDR3 DNA follows: TGTGCCAGCAGTACGGGACAGTATAGCACAGATACGCAGTATTTT. This gives the protein CASSTGQYSTDTQYF.